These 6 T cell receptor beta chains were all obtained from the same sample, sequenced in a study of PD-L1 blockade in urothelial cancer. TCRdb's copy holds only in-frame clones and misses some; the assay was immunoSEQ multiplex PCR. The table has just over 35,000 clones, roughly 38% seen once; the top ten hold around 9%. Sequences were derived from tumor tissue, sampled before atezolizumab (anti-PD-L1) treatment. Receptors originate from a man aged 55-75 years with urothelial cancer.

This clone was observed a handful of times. The CDR3 DNA is TGTGCCAGCAGCGACGTCAAGCTCCCCGGGGAGCTGTTTTTT. It yields the protein CASSDVKLPGELFF. This chain links TRBV6-7 with TRBJ2-2; no clear D gene. TRBV6-7 is treated as an ORF (open reading frame) with a function not yet certain. The V end was cut by 6 bases, the J end by 6 bases, with 14 bases between. The CDR3 is 14 residues long.

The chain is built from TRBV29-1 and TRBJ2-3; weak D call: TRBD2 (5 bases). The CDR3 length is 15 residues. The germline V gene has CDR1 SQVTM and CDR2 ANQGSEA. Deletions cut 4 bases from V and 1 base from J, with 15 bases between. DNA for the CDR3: TGCAGCGTTGTAGGAGGAACTACCCGCACAGATACGCAGTATTTT. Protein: CSVVGGTTRTDTQYF.

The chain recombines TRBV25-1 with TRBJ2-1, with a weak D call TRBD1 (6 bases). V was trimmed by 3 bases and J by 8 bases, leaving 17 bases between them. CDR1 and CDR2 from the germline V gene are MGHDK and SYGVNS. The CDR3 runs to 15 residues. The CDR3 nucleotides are TGTGCCAGCAGTGACCGGGACAAGGGCTTGGATGAGCAGTTCTTC. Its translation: CASSDRDKGLDEQFF.

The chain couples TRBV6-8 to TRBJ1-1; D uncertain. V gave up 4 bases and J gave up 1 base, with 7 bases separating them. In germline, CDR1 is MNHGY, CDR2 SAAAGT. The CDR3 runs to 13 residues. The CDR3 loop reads CASSFGPNTEAFF. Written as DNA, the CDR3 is TGTGCCAGCAGTTTTGGTCCGAACACTGAAGCTTTCTTT.

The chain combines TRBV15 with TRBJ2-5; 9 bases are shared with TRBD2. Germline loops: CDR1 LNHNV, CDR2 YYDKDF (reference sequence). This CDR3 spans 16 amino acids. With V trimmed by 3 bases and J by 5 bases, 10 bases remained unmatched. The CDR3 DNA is TGTGCCACCAGCAGTGGCGGGAGGGCGATTGTCGAGACCCAGTACTTC. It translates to CATSSGGRAIVETQYF.

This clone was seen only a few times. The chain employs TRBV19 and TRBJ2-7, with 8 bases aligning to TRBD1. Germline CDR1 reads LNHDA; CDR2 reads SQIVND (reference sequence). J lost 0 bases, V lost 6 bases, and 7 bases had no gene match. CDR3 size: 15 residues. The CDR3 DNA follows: TGTGCCAGTAGCCCTGCAGGGGGCAACTCCTACGAGCAGTACTTC. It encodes CASSPAGGNSYEQYF.